Included here is one TCR beta chain sequence, with context. What antigen it recognizes has not been identified. There are no base qualities to consult, and no much larger clone falls within one base. The library was prepared using the immunoSEQ multiplex PCR assay. In its TCRdb copy, this immuneACCESS table keeps in-frame sequences only and misses some clones. Where compared with another copy, unresolved V genes explain less than half of these, and the others have no known cause. The sample data list tens of thousands of clones, and approximately 85% of these were observed just once. The ten largest account for roughly 6% of the sample. This record belongs to a study of control samples from healthy donors and cancer patients (TCRdb year 2020). For this chain, trimming is 2 bases at the V end and 8 bases at the J end, and the number of junction bases without a gene match is 7. The CDR3 covers 15 residues, taking in both the cysteine and the phenylalanine. Only the CDR3 part of the read is kept: 45 bases, read in frame from the first base. The germline V gene yields LGHNA for CDR1 and YSLEER for CDR2.

This TCR came from a man aged 40-49 years in good health. The sequenced material came from blood. This sequence uses TRBV4-3 and TRBJ1-2, with 11 bases matching TRBD1. DNA sequence: TGCGCCAGCAGCCAATGGACAGGGGGCGGCGGCGGCTACACCTTC. Its coded protein is CASSQWTGGGGGYTF.